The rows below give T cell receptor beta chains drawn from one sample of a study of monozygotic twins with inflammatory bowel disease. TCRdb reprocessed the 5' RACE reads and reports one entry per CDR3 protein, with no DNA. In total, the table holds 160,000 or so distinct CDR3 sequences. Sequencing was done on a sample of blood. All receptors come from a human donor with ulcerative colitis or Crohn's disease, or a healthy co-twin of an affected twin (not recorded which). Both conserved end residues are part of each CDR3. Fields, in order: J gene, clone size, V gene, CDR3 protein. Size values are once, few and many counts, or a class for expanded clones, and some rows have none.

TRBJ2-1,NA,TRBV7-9,CASSAGIYNEQFF
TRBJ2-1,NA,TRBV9,CASSITGGPFNEQFF
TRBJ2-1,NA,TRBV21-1,CASSPEWRERSKEQFF
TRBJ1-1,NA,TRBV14,CASSQDIWGGLNTEAFF
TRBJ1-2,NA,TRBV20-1,CSAGDSLNYGYTF
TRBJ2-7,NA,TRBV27,CATGQQGYEQYF
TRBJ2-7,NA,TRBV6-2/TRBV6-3,CASQDLSTYEQYF
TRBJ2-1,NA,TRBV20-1,CSALEGLPYNEQFF
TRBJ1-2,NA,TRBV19,CASSIWGSNYGYTF
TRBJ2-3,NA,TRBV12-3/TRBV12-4,CASSSRTSGSTDTQYF
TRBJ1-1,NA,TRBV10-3,CASGRGNTEAFF
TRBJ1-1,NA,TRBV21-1,CASSKRTKNTEAFF
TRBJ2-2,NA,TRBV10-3,CAIKEGQGDTGELFF
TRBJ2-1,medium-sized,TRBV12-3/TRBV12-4,CASSLGQGNEQFF
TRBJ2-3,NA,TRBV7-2,CASSPRGSGRATDTQYF
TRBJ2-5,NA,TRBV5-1,CASSSAGGQETQYF
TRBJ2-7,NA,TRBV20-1,CSANRDSYYEQYF
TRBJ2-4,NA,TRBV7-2,CASSLGRAGNIQYF
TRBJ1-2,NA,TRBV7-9,CASSLSGVQYYGYTF
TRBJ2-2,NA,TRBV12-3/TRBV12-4,CASSPPRGETGELFF
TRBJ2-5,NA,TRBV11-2,CASNRGGRAETQYF
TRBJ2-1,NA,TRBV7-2,CASSRGLESYNEQFF
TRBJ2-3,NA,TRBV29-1,CSIAPLAGADADTQYF
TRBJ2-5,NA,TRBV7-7,CASSRIGVVETQYF
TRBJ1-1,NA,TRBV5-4,CASSVRDRENTEAFF
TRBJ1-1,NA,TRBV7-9,CASSLSEANTEAFF
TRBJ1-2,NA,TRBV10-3,CAITPDRANYGYTF
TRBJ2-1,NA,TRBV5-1,CASSSGGGPGEQFF
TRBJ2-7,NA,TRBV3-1,CASTDRVVSLVVEQYF
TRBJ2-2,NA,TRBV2,CASSEQGLAEGELFF
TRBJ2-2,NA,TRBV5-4,CASSLGHLTGELFF
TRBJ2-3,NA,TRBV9,CASSSGLNTQYF
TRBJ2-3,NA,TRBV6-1,CASSLEVADTQYF
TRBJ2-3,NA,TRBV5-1,CASSSSTPLNTDTQYF
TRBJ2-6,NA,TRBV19,CASFSPNRGAGANVLTF
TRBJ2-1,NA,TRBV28,CASTSGEKNEQFF
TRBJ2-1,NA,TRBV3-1,CASSQDRGRYNEQFF
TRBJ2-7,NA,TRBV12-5,CASGLRARGLTSSSYEQYF
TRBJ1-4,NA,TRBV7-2,CASSMTGEWGEKLFF
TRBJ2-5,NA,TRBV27,CASSPWTGKQTQYF
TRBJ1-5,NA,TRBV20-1,CSVGRVYQPQHF
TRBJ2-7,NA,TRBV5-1,CASSLETAYEQYF
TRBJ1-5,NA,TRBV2,CASSGATSNQPQHF
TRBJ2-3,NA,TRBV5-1,CASSSFLAGKTDTQYF
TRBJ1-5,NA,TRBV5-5,CASSLVATDQPQHF
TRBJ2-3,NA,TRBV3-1,CASSQGSGGPSFSTDTQYF
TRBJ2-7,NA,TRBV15,CATSPHRGPYEQYF
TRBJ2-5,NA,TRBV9,CASSLRQDTYQETQYF
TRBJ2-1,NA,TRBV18,CASSPSGNEQFF
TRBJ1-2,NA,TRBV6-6,CASSYVWGRGGYTF
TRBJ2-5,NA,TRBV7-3,CASSLIGETQYF
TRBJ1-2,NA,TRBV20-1,CSAHTRPYGYTF
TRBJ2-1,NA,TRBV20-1,CSASRSGRGDEQFF
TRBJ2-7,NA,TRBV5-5,CASSRTEAAYEQYF
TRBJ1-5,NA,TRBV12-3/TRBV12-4,CASSSWGSTGGQPQHF
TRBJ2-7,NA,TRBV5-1,CASSLEPSGRYEQYF
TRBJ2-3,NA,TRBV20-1,CSAHRAPRTDTQYF
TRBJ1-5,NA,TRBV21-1,CARMRGALGQPQHF
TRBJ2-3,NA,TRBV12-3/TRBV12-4,CASTGLAGESAQYF